One sample yielded the 24 T cell receptor beta chains listed below, sequenced in a study of memory CD8 T cells in hepatitis C reinfection. Assay: immunoSEQ multiplex PCR; the TCRdb copy retains only in-frame clones and omits some. The table lists 44,000 or so clones, approximately 87% of them singletons. Stated time point: peak reinfection, 3 to 8 weeks after reinfection detection. No in vitro expansion preceded TCR sequencing of the sorted cells. Material: naive CD8+ T cells sorted from blood. Receptors were obtained from a man between 18 and 35 years old with hepatitis C virus infection.

The chain joins TRBV28 to TRBJ1-1; perhaps TRBD1 as D (6 bases). Germline loops: CDR1 MDHEN, CDR2 SYDVKM. Trimming took off 6 bases at V and 5 bases at J, with 16 bases between the two ends. This CDR3 region has 14 residues. The CDR3 nucleotides read TGTGCCAGCAGGCCGGAGGGGGGGATAACTGAAGCTTTCTTT. This codes for CASRPEGGITEAFF.

J is TRBJ2-3 and V is TRBV6-1; weak D call: TRBD1 (6 bases). Trimming shortened V by 2 bases and J by 1 base, and 10 bases separated the two germline ends. The CDR3 totals 15 residues. The germline CDR1 and CDR2 sequences are MNHNS and SASEGT. The CDR3 loop reads CASSEQTGGTDTQYF. The CDR3 DNA is TGTGCCAGCAGTGAACAGACAGGCGGCACAGATACGCAGTATTTT.

There are a few counts of this clone. This sequence joins TRBV7-9 and TRBJ2-6, with TRBD1 identical over 8 bases. With V trimmed by 6 bases and J by 0 bases, 13 bases remained unmatched. The CDR3 is made up of 19 amino acids. Germline values: CDR1 SEHNR, CDR2 FQNEAQ (reference sequence). The CDR3 loop reads CASSTVGQAFGSGANVLTF. In DNA, the CDR3 is TGTGCCAGCAGTACCGTGGGACAGGCCTTTGGCTCTGGGGCCAACGTCCTGACTTTC.

This clone was counted between two and nine times. The chain links TRBV4-1 to TRBJ1-4; D gene unclear. CDR1 MGHRA and CDR2 YSYEKL come from the germline V gene. The CDR3 length is 13 residues. Trimming shortened V by 1 base and J by 5 bases, and 5 bases separated the two germline ends. The chain's CDR3 is CASSQGVNEKLFF. CDR3 DNA sequence: TGCGCCAGCAGCCAAGGAGTGAATGAAAAACTGTTTTTT.

The J gene is TRBJ2-1, the V gene TRBV11-2; 10 nucleotides match TRBD1. The CDR3 covers 16 residues. The junction had 6 bases not matched to a gene; V was cut back by 0 bases and J by 7 bases. CDR1 SGHAT and CDR2 FQNNGV come from the germline V gene. In DNA, the CDR3 is TGTGCCAGCAGCTTAGATTGGGACAGGGGAGTTAATGAGCAGTTCTTC. Its protein product is CASSLDWDRGVNEQFF.

This chain connects TRBV28 to TRBJ1-1; 8 nucleotides agree with TRBD1. The ends lost 5 bases at V and 0 bases at J; junction bases unmatched: 5. Germline loops: CDR1 MDHEN, CDR2 SYDVKM. CDR3 length: 15 amino acids. For the CDR3, the DNA is TGTGCCAGCAGTGCCGACAGGGGAATGAACACTGAAGCTTTCTTT. Translated, it gives CASSADRGMNTEAFF.

The gene calls are TRBV27 and TRBJ1-2; D is possibly TRBD1 (5 bases). V was cut by 0 bases and J by 6 bases, with 8 bases left in between. CDR3 size: 13 residues. Germline CDR1 and CDR2: MNHEY and SMNVEV (reference sequence). CDR3 in DNA: TGTGCCAGCAGTTTATCGGGAGGGGATGGCTACACCTTC. Encoded protein: CASSLSGGDGYTF.

The chain uses TRBV9 and TRBJ2-1; maybe TRBD1 (5 bases). V shed 1 base and J shed 0 bases, with 8 bases lying between them. Per germline, CDR1 SGDLS and CDR2 YYNGEE. This CDR3 has 15 residues. The CDR3, as DNA: TGTGCCAGCAGCGTAAGGGGAAGCTCCTACAATGAGCAGTTCTTC. Translating it yields CASSVRGSSYNEQFF.

The chain has TRBV29-1 and TRBJ2-5; D is unclear. This CDR3 comprises 14 residues. Germline V gives CDR1 SQVTM, CDR2 ANQGSEA. The ends were cut back, 0 bases at V and 7 bases at J, with 15 bases in the middle. The CDR3 is CSVEELSTPGTQYF. CDR3 bases: TGCAGCGTTGAAGAGCTCTCGACTCCGGGGACCCAGTACTTC.

The chain is built from TRBV7-9 and TRBJ2-3; D remains ambiguous. The CDR3 has 12 residues. CDR1 and CDR2 (germline): SEHNR, FQNEAQ (reference sequence). With 4 bases removed from V and 5 bases from J, the gap between germline ends came to 7 bases. The CDR3 bases are TGTGCCAGCAGCTCCGCGGAAGATACGCAGTATTTT. It is translated as CASSSAEDTQYF.

V usage is TRBV2 and J usage is TRBJ2-7, with TRBD2 as a possible D gene (5 bases). Germline CDR1 reads SNHLY; CDR2 reads FYNNEI. Trimming left V 3 bases short and J 0 bases short, with 9 bases between. The CDR3 runs 14 residues. The CDR3 loop reads CASSDGSGSYEQYV. In DNA, the CDR3 is TGTGCCAGCAGTGATGGGAGCGGCTCCTACGAGCAGTACGTC.

The CDR3 DNA sequence: TGTGCCAGCAGCGCATGGACAGCGAACACCGGGGAGCTGTTTTTT. It specifies CASSAWTANTGELFF. The J gene is TRBJ2-2, the V gene TRBV9; D possibly corresponds to TRBD1 (6 bases). The CDR3 contains 15 residues. CDR1 and CDR2 from the germline V gene are SGDLS and YYNGEE. Trimming left V 3 bases short and J 0 bases short, with 9 bases between.

J is TRBJ2-6 and V is TRBV4-1; D gene ambiguous. The V end was cut by 4 bases, the J end by 2 bases, with 9 bases between. The CDR3 runs to 15 residues. Germline V gene sequence: CDR1 MGHRA, CDR2 YSYEKL. CDR3 in DNA: TGCGCCAGCAGCCTAGTAGGAGCTGGGGCCAACGTCCTGACTTTC. Protein product: CASSLVGAGANVLTF.

The rearrangement uses TRBV28 and TRBJ1-5; D not resolved. CDR3 length: 14 residues. Germline CDR1 is MDHEN and CDR2 is SYDVKM. Deletions cut 9 bases from V and 2 bases from J, with 14 bases between. The CDR3 reads CASNQMLGNQPQHF. The CDR3 nucleotides read TGTGCCAGTAACCAGATGTTGGGCAATCAGCCCCAGCATTTT.

The rearrangement uses TRBV11-2 and TRBJ2-1; 8 nucleotides match TRBD2. V lost 7 bases, J lost 5 bases, and 10 bases stayed unmatched. The CDR3 totals 15 residues. Germline CDR1 reads SGHAT; CDR2 reads FQNNGV. CDR3 protein: CASKFKPGGDNEQFF. In nucleotides, the CDR3 is TGTGCCAGCAAATTCAAGCCGGGGGGGGACAATGAGCAGTTCTTC. The full variable domain, completed using reference TRBV11-2 and TRBJ2-1, is EAGVAQSPRYKIIEKRQSVAFWCNPISGHATLYWYQQILGQGPKLLIQFQNNGVVDDSQLPKDRFSAERLKGVDSTLKIQPAKLEDSAVYLCASKFKPGGDNEQFFGPGTRLTVL.

V usage is TRBV27 and J usage is TRBJ2-7; maybe TRBD2 (6 bases). This CDR3 has 13 amino acids. Germline-derived CDR1 and CDR2 are MNHEY and SMNVEV (reference sequence). Trimming stripped 3 bases from V and 0 bases from J, with 6 bases between. Here the CDR3 DNA reads TGTGCCAGCAGTTTGCGGGACTCCTACGAGCAGTACTTC. Amino acid sequence: CASSLRDSYEQYF.

In regard to this clone: This specimen includes other DNA sequences encoding the same CDR3. The chain uses TRBV7-2 and TRBJ2-3; 12 nucleotides align to TRBD2. Germline values: CDR1 SGHTA, CDR2 FQGNSA. Trimming at V came to 4 bases and at J to 4 bases, leaving 3 bases not matched to a gene. The CDR3 loop spans 15 amino acids. The CDR3 here is CASSSLAGGPDTQYF. The CDR3 nucleotides are TGTGCCAGCAGCTCCCTAGCGGGGGGGCCAGATACGCAGTATTTT.

The chain uses TRBV9 and TRBJ2-3, with TRBD2 as a possible D gene (7 bases). The CDR3 is 18 residues long. The germline gives CDR1 SGDLS, CDR2 YYNGEE. The ends were cut back, 0 bases at V and 0 bases at J, with 17 bases in the middle. The CDR3 nucleotides are TGTGCCAGCAGCGTAGAGGGGGGGAGAGTTTCGAGCACAGATACGCAGTATTTT. Translated: CASSVEGGRVSSTDTQYF.

The V and J genes are TRBV11-2 and TRBJ1-2, with a possible D match to TRBD1 (6 bases). CDR1 is SGHAT and CDR2 is FQNNGV in the germline V gene. The V and J ends lost 7 bases and 6 bases respectively, with 18 bases between them. This CDR3 has 14 residues. This CDR3 is CASKKTGMEDGYTF. CDR3 DNA: TGTGCCAGCAAAAAAACAGGGATGGAGGATGGCTACACCTTC.

This sequence joins TRBV7-2 and TRBJ1-4; D not resolved. Germline V gives CDR1 SGHTA, CDR2 FQGNSA. This CDR3 is built from 17 residues. Trimming took 0 bases from V and 0 from J, leaving 11 bases between them. The CDR3 DNA reads as TGTGCCAGCAGCTTAGCGTGGGAGGAACCAACTAATGAAAAACTGTTTTTT. This gives the protein CASSLAWEEPTNEKLFF.

This chain's CDR3 is CASSSPGISDTQYF. DNA of the CDR3: TGTGCCAGCAGCTCTCCAGGGATTTCAGATACGCAGTATTTT. The rearrangement links TRBV5-4 to TRBJ2-3; a weak D match, TRBD1 (5 bases). V was pared by 3 bases and J by 4 bases, with 12 bases between. This CDR3 has 14 residues. In germline, CDR1 is SGHNT, CDR2 YYREEE (reference sequence).

This clone was counted between two and nine times. The chain is built from TRBV4-1 and TRBJ1-5; D not certain. V gave up 2 bases and J gave up 3 bases, with 11 bases separating them. This CDR3 contains 15 residues. Germline V gene lookup returns CDR1 MGHRA and CDR2 YSYEKL. Written as DNA, the CDR3 is TGCGCCAGCAGCCAAACCCGGGAAACCAATCAGCCCCAGCATTTT. Protein sequence: CASSQTRETNQPQHF.

A few counts support this clone. The chain combines TRBV4-1 with TRBJ1-1, with D hard to call. V lost 1 base and J 1 base, leaving 10 bases between the germline ends. The germline CDR1 and CDR2 sequences are MGHRA and YSYEKL. The CDR3 runs to 15 residues. The CDR3 here is CASSQGLLENTEAFF. Written as DNA, the CDR3 is TGCGCCAGCAGCCAAGGACTGCTTGAGAACACTGAAGCTTTCTTT.

The chain employs TRBV27 and TRBJ2-2; D may be TRBD2 (6 bases). From germline, CDR1 is MNHEY and CDR2 SMNVEV (reference sequence). V lost 4 bases and J lost 6, with 9 bases in between. This CDR3 region has 13 residues. For the CDR3, the DNA is TGTGCCAGCAGTTGGTCTAGCGCCGGGGAGCTGTTTTTT. It specifies CASSWSSAGELFF.